This note documents a single TCR beta chain sequence. Its antigen remains unidentified. This sample is drawn from a study of OX40 agonist ivuxolimab in advanced cancers. Produced via immunoSEQ multiplex PCR; TCRdb's table is partial and in-frame only. Of roughly 72,000 clones detected, nearly 90% appear once; the ten largest clones hold about 10%. The CDR3 loop spans 15 amino acids. Unmatched junction bases numbered 9, after V lost 5 bases and J lost 2 bases. Study observations and caveats: Blood T cells, both CD4+ and CD8+, expanded clonally by week 6 at 0.1 to 3.0 mg/kg. Patients who responded partially at 0.1-3.0 mg/kg showed clonal expansion ranking among the lowest.

The origin of this receptor is an adult with an advanced solid tumor such as melanoma, head and neck, liver or kidney cancer. The material was CD4+ or CD8+ T cells sorted from blood, obtained in a trial of the OX40 agonist ivuxolimab. The chain joins TRBV6-7 to TRBJ2-7, with 7 bases matching TRBD1. TRBV6-7 is an ORF for which the function is uncertain. This chain's CDR3 is CASSEKGQLPYEQYF. In DNA form, the CDR3 reads TGTGCCAGCAGTGAAAAGGGACAGCTCCCCTACGAGCAGTACTTC.